The next 5 T cell receptor beta chains were all read from a single sample in a study of cytomegalovirus exposure and HLA in healthy donors. Both 60 Vbeta primers and 13 Jbeta primers went into the PCR. Profiled with immunoSEQ multiplex PCR; TCRdb holds only in-frame clones, not every one. The sample holds fewer than 200,000 clones, approximately 80% seen once. The material sequenced was PBMCs. These receptors were collected from a woman aged 45 to 65 in good health and CMV-seropositive.

This chain links TRBV25-1 with TRBJ2-1, with 11 bases lining up with TRBD2. The trim removed 6 bases at V and 6 bases at J, leaving 4 bases unmatched. The CDR3 totals 14 residues. Germline assignment: CDR1 MGHDK and CDR2 SYGVNS. CDR3 coding DNA: TGTGCCAGCAGGAAGACTAGCGGGGTCAATGAGCAGTTCTTC. This gives the protein CASRKTSGVNEQFF. The full variable domain, its missing parts supplied by reference TRBV25-1 and TRBJ2-1, is EADIYQTPRYLVIGTGKKITLECSQTMGHDKMYWYQQDPGMELHLIHYSYGVNSTEKGDLSSESTVSRIRTEHFPLTLESARPSHTSQYLCASRKTSGVNEQFFGPGTRLTVL.

The chain is built from TRBV5-1 and TRBJ1-2, with 8 bases matching TRBD1. The CDR3 spans 14 residues. Germline V gene data show CDR1 as SGHRS and CDR2 as YFSETQ. With V trimmed by 4 bases and J by 2 bases, 4 bases remained unmatched. The CDR3 coding sequence is TGCGCCAGCAGCCAGACAGGGGCCAACTATGGCTACACCTTC. It specifies CASSQTGANYGYTF.

The DNA of the CDR3 is TGTGCCAGCAGGGGGGGGATTGAAAAACTGTTTTTT. Protein sequence: CASRGGIEKLFF. V gene TRBV5-5 combines with J gene TRBJ1-4; D is perhaps TRBD1 (5 bases). From germline, CDR1 is SGHKS and CDR2 YYEKEE (reference sequence). V was clipped by 5 bases and J by 7 bases, with 9 bases between them. This CDR3 has 12 residues.

This chain joins TRBV6-5 and TRBJ2-7; D uncertain. Germline assignment: CDR1 MNHEY and CDR2 SVGAGI. The CDR3 length is 13 residues. V gave up 6 bases and J gave up 3 bases, with 12 bases separating them. Written as DNA, the CDR3 is TGTGCCAGCAGCCAGGCGCCCAGCTACGAGCAGTACTTC. Amino acid sequence: CASSQAPSYEQYF.

The V call is TRBV18, the J call TRBJ1-5, with D unresolved. V shed 0 bases and J shed 1 base, with 10 bases lying between them. Germline V gene sequence: CDR1 KGHSH, CDR2 LQKENI. The CDR3 contains 16 residues. The CDR3 region is CASSPPYEGSNQPQHF. The CDR3 DNA reads TGTGCCAGCTCACCACCATATGAGGGAAGCAATCAGCCCCAGCATTTT.